This T cell receptor beta chain appears in the sequencing data of a study of cytomegalovirus exposure and HLA in healthy donors. Turning to the study itself: About 79% of 398 genotyped donors fell in the Caucasian-associated ancestry cluster.

The study, taken as a whole, reports: Evidence from a later analysis indicated that most CMV-associated TCR beta chains looked HLA-restricted. Earlier analysis found most TCR beta V segments productive about 90% or about 30% of the time. When analyzed later, a missense DCLRE1C variant was found to be linked to TCR beta V- and J-gene trimming.

As for this clone: Its matching antigen is unknown.

The primer mix had 60 Vbeta and 13 Jbeta primers. Clones were read by immunoSEQ multiplex PCR, and TCRdb kept only the in-frame ones, dropping some. The sample shows 70,000 to 90,000 clones, 65% to 80% of them seen only once. Germline CDR1 and CDR2: LNHDA and SQIVND (reference sequence). The CDR3 is made up of 15 amino acids. J gave up 9 bases and V 5 bases, and 10 bases lay outside the gene matches. The genes are TRBV19 and TRBJ1-6; 7 nucleotides line up with TRBD1. Specimen: PBMCs. The clonotype was recovered from a man between 60 and 75 years old in good health and CMV-seronegative. The CDR3 DNA reads TGTGCCAGTAGTGATTTACAGGGGACGGGTTCACCCCTCCACTTT. Translated: CASSDLQGTGSPLHF.